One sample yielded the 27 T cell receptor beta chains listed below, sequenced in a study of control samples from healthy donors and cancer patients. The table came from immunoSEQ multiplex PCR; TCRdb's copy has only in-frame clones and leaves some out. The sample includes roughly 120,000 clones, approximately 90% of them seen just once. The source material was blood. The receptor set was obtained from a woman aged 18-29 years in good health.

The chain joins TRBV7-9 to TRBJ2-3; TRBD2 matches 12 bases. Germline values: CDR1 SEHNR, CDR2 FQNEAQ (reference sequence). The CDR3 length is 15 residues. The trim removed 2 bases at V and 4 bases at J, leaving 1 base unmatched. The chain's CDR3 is CASSLRLAGADTQYF. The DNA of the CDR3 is TGTGCCAGCAGCTTACGACTAGCGGGGGCAGATACGCAGTATTTT.

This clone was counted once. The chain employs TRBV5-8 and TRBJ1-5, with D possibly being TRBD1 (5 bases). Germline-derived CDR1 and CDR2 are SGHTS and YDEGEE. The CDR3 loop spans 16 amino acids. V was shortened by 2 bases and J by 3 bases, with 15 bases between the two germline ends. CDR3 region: CASSFYTGGNNQPQHF. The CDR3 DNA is TGTGCCAGCAGCTTTTACACAGGAGGGAACAATCAGCCCCAGCATTTT.

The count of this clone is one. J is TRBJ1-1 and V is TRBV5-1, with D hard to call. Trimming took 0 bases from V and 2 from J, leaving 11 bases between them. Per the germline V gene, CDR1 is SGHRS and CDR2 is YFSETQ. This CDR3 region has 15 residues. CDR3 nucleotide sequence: TGCGCCAGCAGCTTGGCCCCCCGGGCAAACACTGAAGCTTTCTTT. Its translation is CASSLAPRANTEAFF.

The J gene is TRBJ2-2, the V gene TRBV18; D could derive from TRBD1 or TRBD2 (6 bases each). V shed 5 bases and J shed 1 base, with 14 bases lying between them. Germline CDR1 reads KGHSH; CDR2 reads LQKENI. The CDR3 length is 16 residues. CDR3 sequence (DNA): TGTGCCAGCTCAGCGGGACACGTACTGAACACCGGGGAGCTGTTTTTT. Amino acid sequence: CASSAGHVLNTGELFF.

Here the CDR3 reads CAISRSSGGKEDTQYF. The CDR3 DNA is TGTGCCATCAGTAGGTCTAGCGGGGGGAAGGAAGATACGCAGTATTTT. The chain is built from TRBV10-3 and TRBJ2-3, with 11 nucleotides matching TRBD2. The germline gives CDR1 ENHRY, CDR2 SYGVKD. This CDR3 is built from 16 residues. Trimming cost V 5 bases and J 5 bases; bases outside gene matches: 9.

The CDR3 DNA is TGTGCCAGCAGCATTAGCACAGATACGCAGTATTTT. Its translation: CASSISTDTQYF. This chain joins TRBV7-2 and TRBJ2-3; no clear D. In germline, CDR1 is SGHTA, CDR2 FQGNSA. Trimming removed 5 bases at V and 0 bases at J, with 3 bases between. The CDR3 runs to 12 residues.

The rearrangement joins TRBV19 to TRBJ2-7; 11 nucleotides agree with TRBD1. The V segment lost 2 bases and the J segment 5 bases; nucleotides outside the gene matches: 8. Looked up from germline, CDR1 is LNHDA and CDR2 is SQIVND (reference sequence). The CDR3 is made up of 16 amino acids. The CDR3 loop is CASSIMGQGDFNEQYF. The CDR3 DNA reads TGTGCCAGTAGTATAATGGGACAGGGGGATTTCAACGAGCAGTACTTC.

Written as DNA, the CDR3 is TGTGCCAGCAGCTCTCAACGGGGGGCAGAAGGTGGCTACACCTTC. Translation: CASSSQRGAEGGYTF. V is TRBV7-2 and J is TRBJ1-2; D might be TRBD1 (6 bases). The germline CDR1 and CDR2 sequences are SGHTA and FQGNSA. The CDR3 spans 15 residues. The V gene lost 4 bases and the J gene lost 7 bases, with 19 bases spanning the gap.

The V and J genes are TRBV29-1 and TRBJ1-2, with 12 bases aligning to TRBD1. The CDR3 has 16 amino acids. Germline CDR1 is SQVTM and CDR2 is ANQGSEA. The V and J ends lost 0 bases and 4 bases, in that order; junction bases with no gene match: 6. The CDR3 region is CSVEDGGQGATYGYTF. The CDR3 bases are TGCAGCGTTGAAGACGGGGGACAGGGGGCAACCTATGGCTACACCTTC.

CDR3 region: CASSIRTGSGTDTQYF. CDR3 DNA: TGTGCCAGTAGTATTAGGACGGGAAGTGGCACAGATACGCAGTATTTT. The gene calls are TRBV19 and TRBJ2-3, with a tentative D call TRBD2 (5 bases). V was trimmed by 3 bases and J by 1 base, leaving 14 bases between them. There are 16 residues in the CDR3. In germline, CDR1 is LNHDA, CDR2 SQIVND (reference sequence). Combining the CDR3 with reference TRBV19 and TRBJ2-3 gives the whole variable domain DGGITQSPKYLFRKEGQNVTLSCEQNLNHDAMYWYRQDPGQGLRLIYYSQIVNDFQKGDIAEGYSVSREKKESFPLTVTSAQKNPTAFYLCASSIRTGSGTDTQYFGPGTRLTVL.

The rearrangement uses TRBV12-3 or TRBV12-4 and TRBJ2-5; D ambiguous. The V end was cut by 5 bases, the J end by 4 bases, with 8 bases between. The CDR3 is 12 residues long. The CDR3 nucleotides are TGTGCCAGCAGTCCTAGGCCAGAGACCCAGTACTTC. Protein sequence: CASSPRPETQYF.

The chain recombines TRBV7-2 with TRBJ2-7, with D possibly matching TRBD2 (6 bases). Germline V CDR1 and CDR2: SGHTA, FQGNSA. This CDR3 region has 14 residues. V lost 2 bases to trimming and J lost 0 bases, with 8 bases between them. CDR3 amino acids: CASSLLASSYEQYF. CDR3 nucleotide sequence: TGTGCCAGCAGCTTACTAGCGAGCTCCTACGAGCAGTACTTC. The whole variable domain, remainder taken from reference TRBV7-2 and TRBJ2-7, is GAGVSQSPSNKVTEKGKDVELRCDPISGHTALYWYRQSLGQGLEFLIYFQGNSAPDKSGLPSDRFSAERTGGSVSTLTIQRTQQEDSAVYLCASSLLASSYEQYFGPGTRLTVT.

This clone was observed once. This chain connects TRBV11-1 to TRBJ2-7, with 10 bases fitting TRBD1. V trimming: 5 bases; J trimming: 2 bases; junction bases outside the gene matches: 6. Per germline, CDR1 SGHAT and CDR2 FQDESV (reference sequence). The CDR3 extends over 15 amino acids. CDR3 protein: CASSRTGGPTYEQYF. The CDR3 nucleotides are TGTGCCAGCAGCCGGACAGGGGGGCCTACCTACGAGCAGTACTTC.

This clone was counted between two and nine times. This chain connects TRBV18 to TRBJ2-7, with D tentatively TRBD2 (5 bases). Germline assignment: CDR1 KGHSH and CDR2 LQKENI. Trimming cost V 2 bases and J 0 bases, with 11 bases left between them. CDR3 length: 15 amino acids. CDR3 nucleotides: TGTGCCAGCTCACCAAGTTGGAGGAGCTCCTACGAGCAGTACTTC. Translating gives CASSPSWRSSYEQYF.

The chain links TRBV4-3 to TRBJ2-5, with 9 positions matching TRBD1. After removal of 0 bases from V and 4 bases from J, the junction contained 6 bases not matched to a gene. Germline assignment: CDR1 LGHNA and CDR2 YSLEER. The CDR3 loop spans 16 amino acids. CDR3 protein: CASSQDGTGFIETQYF. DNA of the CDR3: TGCGCCAGCAGCCAAGATGGGACAGGGTTCATAGAGACCCAGTACTTC.

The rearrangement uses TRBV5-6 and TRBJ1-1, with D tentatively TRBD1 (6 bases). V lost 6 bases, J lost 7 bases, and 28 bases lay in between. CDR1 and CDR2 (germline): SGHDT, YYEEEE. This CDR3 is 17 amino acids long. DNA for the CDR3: TGTGCCAGCACCCTCCTCACAGGGAGAATAGGTCCCGTTGAAGCTTTCTTT. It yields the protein CASTLLTGRIGPVEAFF.

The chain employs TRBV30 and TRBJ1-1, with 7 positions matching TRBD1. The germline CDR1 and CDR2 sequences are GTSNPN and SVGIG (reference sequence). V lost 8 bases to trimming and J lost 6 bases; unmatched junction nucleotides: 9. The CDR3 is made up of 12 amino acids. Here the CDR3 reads CAAKGQLSEAFF. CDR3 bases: TGTGCCGCAAAGGGACAGCTTTCTGAAGCTTTCTTT.

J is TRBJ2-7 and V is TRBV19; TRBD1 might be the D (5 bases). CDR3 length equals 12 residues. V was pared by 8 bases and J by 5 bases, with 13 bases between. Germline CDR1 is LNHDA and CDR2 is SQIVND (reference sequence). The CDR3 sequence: CASSSFRDEQYF. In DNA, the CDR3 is TGTGCCAGTTCCTCCTTCAGGGACGAGCAGTACTTC.

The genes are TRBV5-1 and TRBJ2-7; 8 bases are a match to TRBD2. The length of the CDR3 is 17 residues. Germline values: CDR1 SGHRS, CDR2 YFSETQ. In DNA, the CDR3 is TGCACCCCCGGGGGGGCCATGAGGGGCCGAGCCCCCTACGAGCAGTACTTC. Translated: CTPGGAMRGRAPYEQYF.

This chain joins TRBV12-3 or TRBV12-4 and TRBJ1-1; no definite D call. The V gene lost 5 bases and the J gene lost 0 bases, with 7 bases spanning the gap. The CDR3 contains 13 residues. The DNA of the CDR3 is TGTGCCAGCAGTCCCAACATGAACACTGAAGCTTTCTTT. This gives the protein CASSPNMNTEAFF.

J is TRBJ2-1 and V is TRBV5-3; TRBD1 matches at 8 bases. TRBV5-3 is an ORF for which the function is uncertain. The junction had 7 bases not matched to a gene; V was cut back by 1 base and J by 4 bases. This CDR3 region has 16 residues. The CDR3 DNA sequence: TGTGCCAGAAGCTTGAGGACAGGGCCCCTGTACAATGAGCAGTTCTTC. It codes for CARSLRTGPLYNEQFF.

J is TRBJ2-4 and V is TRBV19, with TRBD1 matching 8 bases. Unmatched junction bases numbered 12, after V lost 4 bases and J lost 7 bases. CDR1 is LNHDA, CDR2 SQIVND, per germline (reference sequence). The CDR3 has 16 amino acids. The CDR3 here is CASSKRQGRANNIQYF. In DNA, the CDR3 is TGTGCCAGTAGTAAACGACAGGGGAGAGCTAACAACATTCAGTACTTC.

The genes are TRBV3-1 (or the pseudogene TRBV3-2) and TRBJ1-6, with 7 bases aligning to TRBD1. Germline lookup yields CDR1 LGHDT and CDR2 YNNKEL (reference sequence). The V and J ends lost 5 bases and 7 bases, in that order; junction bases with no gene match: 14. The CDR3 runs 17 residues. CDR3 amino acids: CASSGRTGDLENSPLHF. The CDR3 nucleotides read TGTGCCAGCAGCGGCCGGACAGGCGACCTAGAGAATTCACCCCTCCACTTT.

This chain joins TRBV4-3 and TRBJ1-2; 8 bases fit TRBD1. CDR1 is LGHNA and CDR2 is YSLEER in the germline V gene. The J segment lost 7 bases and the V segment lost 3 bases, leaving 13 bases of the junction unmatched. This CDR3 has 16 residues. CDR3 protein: CASSHSDRDGLGGYTF. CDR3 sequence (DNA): TGCGCCAGCAGCCACTCGGACAGGGACGGTTTGGGTGGCTACACCTTC.

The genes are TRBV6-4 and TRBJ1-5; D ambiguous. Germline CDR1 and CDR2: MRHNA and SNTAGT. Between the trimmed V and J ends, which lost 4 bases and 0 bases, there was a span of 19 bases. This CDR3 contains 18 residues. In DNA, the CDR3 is TGTGCCAGCAGTGTGGAGACCACATGGACCCATAGCAATCAGCCCCAGCATTTT. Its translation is CASSVETTWTHSNQPQHF.

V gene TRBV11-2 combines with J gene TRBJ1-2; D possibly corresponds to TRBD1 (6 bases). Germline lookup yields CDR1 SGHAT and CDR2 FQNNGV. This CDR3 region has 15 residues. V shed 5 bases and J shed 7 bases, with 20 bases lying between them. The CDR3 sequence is CASSRNGGGPSGYTF. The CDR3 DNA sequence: TGTGCCAGCAGCCGAAACGGGGGCGGCCCCAGTGGCTACACCTTC.

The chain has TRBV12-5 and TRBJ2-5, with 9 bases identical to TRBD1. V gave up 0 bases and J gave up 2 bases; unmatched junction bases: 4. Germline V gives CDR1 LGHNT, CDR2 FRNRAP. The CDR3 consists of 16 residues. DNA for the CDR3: TGTGCTAGTGGTTTGGTACTCGACAGGGGGCAAGAGACCCAGTACTTC. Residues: CASGLVLDRGQETQYF.